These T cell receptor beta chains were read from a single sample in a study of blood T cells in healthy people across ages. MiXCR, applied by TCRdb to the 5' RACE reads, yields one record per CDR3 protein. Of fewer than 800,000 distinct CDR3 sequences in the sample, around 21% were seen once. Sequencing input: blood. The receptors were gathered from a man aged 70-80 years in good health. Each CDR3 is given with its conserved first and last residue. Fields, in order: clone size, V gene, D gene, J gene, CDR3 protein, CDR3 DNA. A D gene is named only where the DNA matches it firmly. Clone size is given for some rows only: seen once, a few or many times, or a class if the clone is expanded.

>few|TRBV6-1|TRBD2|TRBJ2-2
CASSEFLAGRTGELFF
TGTGCCAGCAGTGAATTTCTAGCGGGAAGGACCGGGGAGCTGTTTTTT
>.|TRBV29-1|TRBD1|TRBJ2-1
CSVRTGSFNEQFF
TGCAGCGTTCGGACAGGGTCTTTCAATGAGCAGTTCTTC
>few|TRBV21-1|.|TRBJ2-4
CASSKALSGGKIQYF
TGTGCCAGCAGCAAAGCGCTTTCTGGCGGAAAGATTCAGTACTTC
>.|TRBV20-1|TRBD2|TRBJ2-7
CSADLTSGSYEQYF
TGCAGTGCTGACTTGACTAGCGGCTCCTACGAGCAGTACTTC
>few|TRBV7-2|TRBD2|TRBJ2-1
CASSSSGGSSYNEQFF
TGTGCCAGCAGCTCTAGCGGGGGGAGCTCCTACAATGAGCAGTTCTTC
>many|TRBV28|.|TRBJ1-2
CASSLGPNYGYTF
TGTGCCAGCAGTTTAGGGCCTAACTATGGCTACACCTTC
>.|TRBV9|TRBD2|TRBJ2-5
CASSVALAGEETQYF
TGTGCCAGCAGCGTAGCCCTAGCGGGGGAAGAGACCCAGTACTTC
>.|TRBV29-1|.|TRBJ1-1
CSVTIGQQNTEAFF
TGCAGCGTTACCATTGGCCAGCAGAACACTGAAGCTTTCTTT
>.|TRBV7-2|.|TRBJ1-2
CASTLQSATNYGYTF
TGTGCCAGCACCTTACAGAGCGCTACTAACTATGGCTACACCTTC
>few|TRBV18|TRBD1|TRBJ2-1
CASSPGSDYRGHNEQFF
TGTGCCAGCTCACCGGGTTCTGATTACAGGGGTCACAATGAGCAGTTCTTC
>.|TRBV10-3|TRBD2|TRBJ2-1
CAISGGAGAHPYNEQFF
TGTGCCATCAGTGGGGGAGCGGGAGCCCATCCCTACAATGAGCAGTTCTTC
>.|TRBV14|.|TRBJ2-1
CAGSLQTGNEQFF
TGTGCCGGCAGCTTGCAGACAGGAAATGAGCAGTTCTTC
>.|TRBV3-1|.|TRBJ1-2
CASSLHGQPYNYGYTF
TGTGCCAGCAGCCTCCACGGACAGCCTTATAACTATGGCTACACCTTC
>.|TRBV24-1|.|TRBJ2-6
CATSEPPGWDTGANVLTF
TGTGCCACCAGTGAACCTCCAGGGTGGGATACGGGGGCCAACGTCCTGACTTTC
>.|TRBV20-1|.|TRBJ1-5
CSALDRSDQPQHF
TGCAGTGCTCTCGACAGGTCGGATCAGCCCCAGCATTTT
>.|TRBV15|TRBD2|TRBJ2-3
CAISRSLGTSGDLTDTQYF
TGTGCCATCAGCAGATCCCTTGGGACTAGCGGGGACCTCACAGATACGCAGTATTTT
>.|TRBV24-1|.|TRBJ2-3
CATSDSRVGVGTDTQYF
TGTGCCACCAGTGATTCCCGGGTGGGTGTTGGCACAGATACGCAGTATTTT
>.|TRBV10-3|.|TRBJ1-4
CAISDRDASEKLFF
TGTGCCATCAGTGACCGGGACGCCAGTGAAAAACTGTTTTTT
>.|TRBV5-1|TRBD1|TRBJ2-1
CASRSSDRGRGSSYNEQFF
TGCGCCAGCAGGTCGTCGGACAGGGGAAGGGGGAGCTCCTACAATGAGCAGTTCTTC
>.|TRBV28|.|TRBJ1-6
CASSNRDSPLHF
TGTGCCAGCAGTAACAGGGATTCACCCCTCCACTTT
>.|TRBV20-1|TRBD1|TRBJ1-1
CSARERTQGLSTEVFF
TGCAGTGCTAGAGAGAGAACACAGGGGTTGAGCACTGAAGTTTTCTTT
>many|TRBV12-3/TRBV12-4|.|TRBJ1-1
CASSLVGVTEAFF
TGTGCCAGCAGTTTAGTTGGGGTTACTGAAGCTTTCTTT
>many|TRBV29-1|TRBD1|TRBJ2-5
CSVAPGQLQETQYF
TGCAGCGTTGCGCCGGGACAGTTACAAGAGACCCAGTACTTC
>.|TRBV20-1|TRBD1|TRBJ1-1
CSASIQGGTEASF
TGCAGTGCTTCTATTCAGGGGGGCACTGAAGCTTCCTTT
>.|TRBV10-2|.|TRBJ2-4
CASSESGGSGNAKNIQYF
TGCGCCAGCAGTGAGTCGGGAGGCAGCGGCAACGCCAAAAACATTCAGTACTTC
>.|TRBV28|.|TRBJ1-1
CASSFPPEAFF
TGTGCCAGCAGTTTTCCCCCTGAAGCTTTCTTT
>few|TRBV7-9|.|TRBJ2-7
CASSPRSASYEQYF
TGTGCCAGCAGCCCTCGTTCGGCGTCCTACGAGCAGTACTTC
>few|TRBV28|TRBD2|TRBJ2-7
CASRASGGSYEQYF
TGTGCCAGCAGGGCTAGCGGGGGTTCCTACGAGCAGTACTTC
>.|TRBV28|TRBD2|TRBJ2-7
CASSMIAGQQYF
TGTGCCAGCAGTATGATAGCGGGCCAGCAGTACTTC
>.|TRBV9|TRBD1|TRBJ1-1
CASSAGQGIEAFF
TGTGCCAGCAGCGCCGGACAGGGGATTGAAGCTTTCTTT
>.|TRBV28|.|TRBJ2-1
CASGLAPDEQFF
TGTGCCAGCGGGCTAGCCCCCGATGAGCAGTTCTTC
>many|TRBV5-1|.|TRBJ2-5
CASSLDGTHQETQYF
TGCGCCAGCAGCTTAGACGGAACACACCAAGAGACCCAGTACTTC
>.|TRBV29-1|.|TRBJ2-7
CSARDWAYEQYF
TGCAGCGCCCGAGACTGGGCCTACGAGCAGTACTTC
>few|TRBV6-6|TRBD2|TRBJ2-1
CASSLFGLAVNEQFF
TGTGCCAGCAGTCTTTTTGGACTAGCGGTCAATGAGCAGTTCTTC
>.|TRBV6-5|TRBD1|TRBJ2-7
CASRGQGRYEQYF
TGTGCCAGCAGGGGACAGGGGCGCTACGAGCAGTACTTC
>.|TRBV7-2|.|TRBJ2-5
CASSGDLEETQYF
TGTGCCAGCAGCGGGGATCTGGAAGAGACCCAGTACTTC
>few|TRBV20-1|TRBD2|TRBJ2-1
CSARDRLAGTRYNEQFF
TGCAGTGCTAGAGATCGACTAGCGGGAACGCGCTACAATGAGCAGTTCTTC
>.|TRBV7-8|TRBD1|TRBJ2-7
CASSATDRGLYEQYF
TGTGCCAGCAGCGCAACGGACAGGGGGCTCTACGAGCAGTACTTC
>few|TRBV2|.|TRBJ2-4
CASSERRQIIAKNIQYF
TGTGCCAGCAGTGAACGGCGGCAGATTATAGCCAAAAACATTCAGTACTTC
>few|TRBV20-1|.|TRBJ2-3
CSAKSWEGTDTQYF
TGCAGTGCCAAAAGTTGGGAGGGCACAGATACGCAGTATTTT
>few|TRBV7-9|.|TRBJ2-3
CASSFAIDTQYF
TGTGCCAGCAGCTTTGCTATTGATACGCAGTATTTT
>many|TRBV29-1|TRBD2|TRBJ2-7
CSVSSSSGKSEQYF
TGCAGCGTGTCATCGTCTAGCGGGAAGTCGGAGCAGTACTTC
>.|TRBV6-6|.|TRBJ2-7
CASSSGRLSSYEQYF
TGTGCCAGCAGCTCAGGGCGCCTCAGCTCCTACGAGCAGTACTTC
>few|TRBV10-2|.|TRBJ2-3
CASRDVTDTQYF
TGCGCCAGCAGGGACGTGACAGATACGCAGTATTTT
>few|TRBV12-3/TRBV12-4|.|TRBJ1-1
CASSLAGREAFF
TGTGCCAGCAGTTTAGCGGGCAGAGAAGCTTTCTTT
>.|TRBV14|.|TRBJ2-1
CASSSEQFF
TGTGCCAGCAGCAGTGAGCAGTTCTTC
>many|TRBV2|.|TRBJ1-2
CASTSVPGYGYTF
TGTGCCAGCACGTCCGTCCCAGGCTATGGCTACACCTTC
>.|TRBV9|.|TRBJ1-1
CASSVVTRDTEAFF
TGTGCCAGCAGCGTAGTTACCCGGGACACTGAAGCTTTCTTT